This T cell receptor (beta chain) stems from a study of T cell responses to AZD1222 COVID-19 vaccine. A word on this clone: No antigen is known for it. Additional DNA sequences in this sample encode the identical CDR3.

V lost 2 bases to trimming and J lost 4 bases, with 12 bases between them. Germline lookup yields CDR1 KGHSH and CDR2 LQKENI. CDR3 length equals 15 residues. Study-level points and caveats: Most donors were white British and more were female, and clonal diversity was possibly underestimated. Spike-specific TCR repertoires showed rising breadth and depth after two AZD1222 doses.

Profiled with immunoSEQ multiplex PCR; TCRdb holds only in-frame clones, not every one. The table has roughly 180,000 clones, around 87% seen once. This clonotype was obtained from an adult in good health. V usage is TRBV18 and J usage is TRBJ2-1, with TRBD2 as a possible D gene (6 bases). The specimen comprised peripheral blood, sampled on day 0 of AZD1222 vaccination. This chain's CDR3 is CASSPLGGSYNEQFF. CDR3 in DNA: TGTGCCAGCTCACCATTGGGGGGATCTTACAATGAGCAGTTCTTC.